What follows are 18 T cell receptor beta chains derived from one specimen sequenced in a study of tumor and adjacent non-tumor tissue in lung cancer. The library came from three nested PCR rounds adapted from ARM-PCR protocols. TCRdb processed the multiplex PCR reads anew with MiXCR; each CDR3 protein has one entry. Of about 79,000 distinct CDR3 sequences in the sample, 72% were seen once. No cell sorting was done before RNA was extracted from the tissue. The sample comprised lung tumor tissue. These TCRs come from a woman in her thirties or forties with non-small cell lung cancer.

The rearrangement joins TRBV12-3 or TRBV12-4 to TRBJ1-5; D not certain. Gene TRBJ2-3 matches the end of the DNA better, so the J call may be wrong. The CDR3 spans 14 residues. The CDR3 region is CASTQEGMDQPQYF. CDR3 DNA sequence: TGTGCCAGCACCCAGGAAGGAATGGATCAGCCCCAGTATTTT.

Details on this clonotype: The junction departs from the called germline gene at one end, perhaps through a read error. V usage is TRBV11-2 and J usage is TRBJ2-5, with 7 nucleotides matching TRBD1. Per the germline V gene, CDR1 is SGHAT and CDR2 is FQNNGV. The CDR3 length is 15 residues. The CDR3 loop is CASTKFGQAQETLYF. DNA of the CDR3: TGTGCCAGTACCAAATTCGGACAGGCGCAAGAGACCCTGTACTTC.

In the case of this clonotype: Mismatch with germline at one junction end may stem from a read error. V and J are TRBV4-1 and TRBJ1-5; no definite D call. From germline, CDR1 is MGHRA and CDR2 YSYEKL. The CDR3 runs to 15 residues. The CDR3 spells CASSPLDGLYRPRHF. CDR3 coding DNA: TGCGCCAGCAGCCCACTTGATGGTTTATATCGGCCCCGGCATTTT.

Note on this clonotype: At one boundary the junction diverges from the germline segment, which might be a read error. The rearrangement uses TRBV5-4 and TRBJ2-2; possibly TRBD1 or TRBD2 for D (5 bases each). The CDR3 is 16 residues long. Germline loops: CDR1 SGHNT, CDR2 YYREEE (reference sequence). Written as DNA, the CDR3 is TGTGCCAGCAGCTTGGCGGGGCCTCCAAACACCGGGGAGCTCTTTTTT. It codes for CASSLAGPPNTGELFF.

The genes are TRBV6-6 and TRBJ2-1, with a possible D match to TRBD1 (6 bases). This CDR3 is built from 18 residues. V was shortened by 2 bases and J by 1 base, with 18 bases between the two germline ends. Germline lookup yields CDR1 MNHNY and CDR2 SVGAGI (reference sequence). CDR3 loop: CASSYRKRDGTSYNEQFF. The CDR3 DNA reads TGTGCCAGCAGTTACCGAAAGAGAGACGGGACATCCTACAATGAGCAGTTCTTC.

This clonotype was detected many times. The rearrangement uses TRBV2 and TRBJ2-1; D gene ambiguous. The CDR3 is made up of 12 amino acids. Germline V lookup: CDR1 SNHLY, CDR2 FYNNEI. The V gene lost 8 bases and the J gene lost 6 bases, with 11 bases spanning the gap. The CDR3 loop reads CASPDGVNEQFF. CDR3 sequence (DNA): TGTGCCAGCCCGGATGGAGTCAATGAGCAGTTCTTC.

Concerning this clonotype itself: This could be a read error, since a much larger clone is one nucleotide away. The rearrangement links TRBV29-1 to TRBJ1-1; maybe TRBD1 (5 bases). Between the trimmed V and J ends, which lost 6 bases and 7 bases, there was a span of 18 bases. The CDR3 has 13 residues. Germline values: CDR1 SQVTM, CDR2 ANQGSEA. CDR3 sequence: CSVSRGRGIEAFF. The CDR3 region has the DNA TGCAGCGTCTCCCGGGGACGGGGTATTGAAGCTTTCTTT.

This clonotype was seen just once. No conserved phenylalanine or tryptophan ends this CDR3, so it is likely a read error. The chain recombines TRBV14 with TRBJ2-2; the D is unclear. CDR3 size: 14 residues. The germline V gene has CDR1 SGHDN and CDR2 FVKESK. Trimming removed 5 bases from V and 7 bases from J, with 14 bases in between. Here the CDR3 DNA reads TGTGCCAGCAGCTCCGCGGCCGAACTCGGGGAGCTGTTTTCT. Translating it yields CASSSAAELGELFS.

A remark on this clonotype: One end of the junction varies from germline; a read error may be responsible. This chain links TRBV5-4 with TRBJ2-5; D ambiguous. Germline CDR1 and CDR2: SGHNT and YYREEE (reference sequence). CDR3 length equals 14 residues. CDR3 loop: CASSLGIAGETQYF. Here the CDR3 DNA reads TGCGCCAGCAGCTTGGGCATAGCTGGAGAGACCCAGTACTTC.

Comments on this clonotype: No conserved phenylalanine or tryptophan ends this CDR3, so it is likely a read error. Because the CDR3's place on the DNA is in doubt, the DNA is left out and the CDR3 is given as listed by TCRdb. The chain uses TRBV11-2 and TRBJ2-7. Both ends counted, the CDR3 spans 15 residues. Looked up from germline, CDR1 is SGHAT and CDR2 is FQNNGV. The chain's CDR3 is CASSLDPQRSYEQCS.

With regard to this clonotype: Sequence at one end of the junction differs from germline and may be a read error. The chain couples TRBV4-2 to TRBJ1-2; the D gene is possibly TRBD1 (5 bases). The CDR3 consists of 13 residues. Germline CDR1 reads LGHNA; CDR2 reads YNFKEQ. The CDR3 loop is CASSQDRRGGFTF. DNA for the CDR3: TGTGCTAGCAGCCAAGACCGGAGGGGTGGCTTCACCTTC.

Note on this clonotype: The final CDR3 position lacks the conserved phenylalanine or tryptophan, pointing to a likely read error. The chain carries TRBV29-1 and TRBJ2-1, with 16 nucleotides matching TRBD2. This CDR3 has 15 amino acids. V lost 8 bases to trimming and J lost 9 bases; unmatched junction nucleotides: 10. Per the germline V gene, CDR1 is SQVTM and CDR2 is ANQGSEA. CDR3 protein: CSIAGLAGGGSEQFL. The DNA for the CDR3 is TGCAGCATCGCGGGACTAGCGGGGGGGGGAAGTGAGCAGTTCCTC.

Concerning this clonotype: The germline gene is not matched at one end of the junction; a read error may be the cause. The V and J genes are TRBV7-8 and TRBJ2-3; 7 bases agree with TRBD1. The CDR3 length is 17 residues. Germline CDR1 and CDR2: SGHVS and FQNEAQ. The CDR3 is CASSYYGQAAELDTQYF. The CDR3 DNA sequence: TGTGCCAGTAGCTACTATGGACAGGCGGCGGAGCTGGATACGCAGTATTTT.

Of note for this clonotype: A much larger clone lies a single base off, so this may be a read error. The CDR3 region has the DNA TGTGCCAGCAGCCCCCAGACGGATACCTACGAGCAGTGCTTC. Its translation is CASSPQTDTYEQCF. The gene calls are TRBV6-2 or TRBV6-3 and TRBJ2-7; D is undetermined. In germline, CDR1 is MNHEY, CDR2 SVGEGT. CDR3 size: 14 residues.

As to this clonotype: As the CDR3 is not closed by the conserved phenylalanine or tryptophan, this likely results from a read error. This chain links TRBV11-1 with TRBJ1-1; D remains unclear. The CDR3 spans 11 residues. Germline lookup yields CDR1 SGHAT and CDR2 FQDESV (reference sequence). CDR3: CAISSNTEAFS. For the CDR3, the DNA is TGTGCCATCAGCTCGAACACTGAAGCTTTCTCT.

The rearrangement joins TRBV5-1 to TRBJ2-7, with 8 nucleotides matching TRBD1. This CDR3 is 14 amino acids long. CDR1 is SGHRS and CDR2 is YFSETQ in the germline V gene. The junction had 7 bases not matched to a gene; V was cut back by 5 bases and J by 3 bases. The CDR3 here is CASRGQGVIYEQYF. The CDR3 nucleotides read TGCGCCAGCAGAGGACAGGGCGTAATCTACGAGCAGTACTTC. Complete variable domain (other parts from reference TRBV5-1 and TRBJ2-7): KAGVTQTPRYLIKTRGQQVTLSCSPISGHRSVSWYQQTPGQGLQFLFEYFSETQRNKGNFPGRFSGRQFSNSRSEMNVSTLELGDSALYLCASRGQGVIYEQYFGPGTRLTVT.

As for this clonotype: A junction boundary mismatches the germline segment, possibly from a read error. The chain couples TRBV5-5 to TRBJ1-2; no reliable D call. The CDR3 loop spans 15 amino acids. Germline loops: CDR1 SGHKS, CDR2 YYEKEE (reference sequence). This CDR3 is CASNLESGNARGYTF. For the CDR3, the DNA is TGTGCCAGCAACTTGGAATCGGGGAATGCCCGCGGCTACACCTTC.

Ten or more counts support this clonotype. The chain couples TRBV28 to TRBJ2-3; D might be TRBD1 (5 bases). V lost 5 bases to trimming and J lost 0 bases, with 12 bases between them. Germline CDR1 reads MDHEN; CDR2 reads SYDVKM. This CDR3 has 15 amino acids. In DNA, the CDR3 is TGTGCCAGCAGTCCGACAGACAGAAGCACAGATACGCAGTATTTT. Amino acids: CASSPTDRSTDTQYF.